These 15 T cell receptor beta chains were all obtained from the same sample, sequenced in a study of tumor-infiltrating T cells and Merkel cell polyomavirus. About the study: The study examined CD8+ T cells specific for the Merkel cell polyomavirus KLL epitope.

Every patient's tumor was robustly positive for Merkel cell polyomavirus Large T antigen on immunohistochemistry. TCRdb's copy holds only in-frame clones and misses some; the assay was immunoSEQ multiplex PCR. The sample lists about 25,000 clones, 87% occurring once. The sample taken for sequencing was lymph node tissue. The receptor source for this set is a man between 45 and 60 years old with Merkel cell carcinoma.

This chain uses TRBV7-9 with TRBJ2-5; 8 bases map to TRBD1. CDR1 and CDR2 (germline): SEHNR, FQNEAQ (reference sequence). The CDR3 is 16 residues long. Trimming took 5 bases from V and 5 from J; bases not matched to a gene: 13. CDR3: CASSDRDRGIFETQYF. CDR3 coding DNA: TGTGCCAGCAGCGACAGAGACAGGGGTATATTTGAGACCCAGTACTTC.

This chain uses TRBV9 with TRBJ2-2, with a tentative D call TRBD2 (5 bases). Trimming took 6 bases from V and 5 from J, leaving 14 bases between them. CDR3 length: 14 amino acids. CDR1 is SGDLS, CDR2 YYNGEE, per germline. The CDR3 nucleotides read TGTGCCAGCAAGGCGGGTAGTGGGACCGGGGAGCTGTTTTTT. It translates to CASKAGSGTGELFF.

The chain has TRBV6-5 and TRBJ2-2; D may be TRBD1 (6 bases). With 2 bases removed from V and 1 base from J, the gap between germline ends came to 11 bases. Germline CDR1 is MNHEY and CDR2 is SVGAGI. The CDR3 has 16 amino acids. The CDR3 here is CASSYEGTRNTGELFF. Here the CDR3 DNA reads TGTGCCAGCAGTTACGAGGGGACAAGGAACACCGGGGAGCTGTTTTTT.

The rearrangement links TRBV29-1 to TRBJ1-5, with 8 bases that match TRBD1. The CDR3 totals 13 residues. The germline gives CDR1 SQVTM, CDR2 ANQGSEA. V lost 7 bases and J lost 1; bases outside the gene matches: 3. Written as DNA, the CDR3 is TGCAGCGCCACAGGGGGGAGCAATCAGCCCCAGCATTTT. It codes for CSATGGSNQPQHF.

This rearrangement joins TRBV12-5 to TRBJ2-7; the D gene is possibly TRBD1 (6 bases). Trimming took off 4 bases at V and 5 bases at J, with 15 bases between the two ends. CDR3 length equals 14 residues. The V gene's germline CDR1 is LGHNT and CDR2 FRNRAP. The CDR3 DNA reads TGTGCTAGTGGTTCATCCGGGACATCTGACGAGCAGTACTTC. Its translation is CASGSSGTSDEQYF.

The J gene is TRBJ2-3, the V gene TRBV5-1; a possible D gene is TRBD2 (6 bases). V was clipped by 3 bases and J by 1 base, with 12 bases between them. The CDR3 contains 15 residues. Looked up from germline, CDR1 is SGHRS and CDR2 is YFSETQ. The DNA for the CDR3 is TGCGCCAGCAGCTCGACTAGTCAGGGCACAGATACGCAGTATTTT. Translating gives CASSSTSQGTDTQYF.

This chain links TRBV30 with TRBJ2-7; 9 bases map to TRBD1. V lost 5 bases and J lost 3; bases outside the gene matches: 5. The CDR3 sequence is 13 residues long. Germline V gene lookup returns CDR1 GTSNPN and CDR2 SVGIG (reference sequence). CDR3 bases: TGTGCCTGGGGACAGGGGCCTGTCTACGAGCAGTACTTC. This translates into CAWGQGPVYEQYF.

The CDR3 DNA reads as TGCGCCAGCAGCCGCGGGACTAGCGGCCTCACAGATACGCAGTATTTT. It translates to CASSRGTSGLTDTQYF. The rearrangement uses TRBV5-1 and TRBJ2-3, with 11 bases matching TRBD2. This CDR3 comprises 16 residues. The germline CDR1 and CDR2 sequences are SGHRS and YFSETQ. The trim removed 4 bases at V and 2 bases at J, leaving 6 bases unmatched. Together with reference TRBV5-1 and TRBJ2-3, the CDR3 gives the full variable domain: KAGVTQTPRYLIKTRGQQVTLSCSPISGHRSVSWYQQTPGQGLQFLFEYFSETQRNKGNFPGRFSGRQFSNSRSEMNVSTLELGDSALYLCASSRGTSGLTDTQYFGPGTRLTVL.

This chain uses TRBV6-5 with TRBJ2-5, with TRBD2 matching over 8 bases. Germline V gene data show CDR1 as MNHEY and CDR2 as SVGAGI. CDR3 size: 14 residues. Trimming removed 7 bases from V and 5 bases from J; junction bases left unmatched: 9. For the CDR3, the DNA is TGTGCCAGCATTCCGAGCGGGAGTGGGGAGACCCAGTACTTC. Translation: CASIPSGSGETQYF.

The chain uses TRBV27 and TRBJ2-5, with 13 bases fitting TRBD2. The germline V gene has CDR1 MNHEY and CDR2 SMNVEV (reference sequence). This CDR3 is 16 amino acids long. V shed 1 base and J 5 bases; nucleotides not matched to a gene: 4. The CDR3 protein is CASSLFRTSGSETQYF. The CDR3 DNA follows: TGTGCCAGCAGTTTATTTAGGACTAGCGGGAGTGAGACCCAGTACTTC.

V gene TRBV4-3 combines with J gene TRBJ2-3, with 8 bases that match TRBD2. The V gene end was trimmed by 4 bases and the J gene end by 0 bases; junction bases not matched to a gene: 12. The CDR3 contains 18 residues. Germline CDR1 reads LGHNA; CDR2 reads YSLEER. DNA of the CDR3: TGCGCCAGCAGCCCTGGACGGAGCGGGGGCTATAGCACAGATACGCAGTATTTT. The encoded protein is CASSPGRSGGYSTDTQYF.

The rearrangement uses TRBV6-5 and TRBJ2-2; 10 bases are a match to TRBD2. The CDR3 is made up of 15 amino acids. The germline V gene has CDR1 MNHEY and CDR2 SVGAGI. The V gene end was trimmed by 5 bases and the J gene end by 5 bases; junction bases not matched to a gene: 5. CDR3 sequence: CASSKRGGRTGELFF. The CDR3 region has the DNA TGTGCCAGCAGTAAGCGGGGGGGCCGGACCGGGGAGCTGTTTTTT.

This clone was detected once. V is TRBV27 and J is TRBJ2-5, with TRBD2 matching over 7 bases. CDR1 is MNHEY and CDR2 is SMNVEV in the germline V gene (reference sequence). V gave up 10 bases and J gave up 5 bases; unmatched junction bases: 10. CDR3 length equals 13 residues. The CDR3 sequence: CATSGGARETQYF. The CDR3 nucleotides read TGTGCCACCTCGGGAGGCGCTCGGGAGACCCAGTACTTC.

The chain carries TRBV5-1 and TRBJ2-7; TRBD1 agrees at 8 bases. This CDR3 has 17 amino acids. V lost 4 bases and J lost 3; bases outside the gene matches: 15. Germline CDR1 reads SGHRS; CDR2 reads YFSETQ. The CDR3 DNA is TGCGCCAGCAGCGTTGGGGCAGGGGGCGATACAGTCTACGAGCAGTACTTC. This codes for CASSVGAGGDTVYEQYF.

In its sample, this clone was seen once. V is TRBV6-7 and J is TRBJ2-7, with TRBD2 as a possible D gene (5 bases). TRBV6-7 has ORF status, its function being uncertain. This CDR3 spans 16 amino acids. Trimming took 4 bases from V and 7 from J, leaving 23 bases between them. For the CDR3, the DNA is TGTGCCAGCAGTTGGGCTACGCGGGCTCATAGGGAGGAGCAGTACTTC. It encodes CASSWATRAHREEQYF.